The following is a T cell receptor beta chain sequence with its context. The CDR3 consists of 13 residues. After removal of 9 bases from V and 4 bases from J, the junction contained 5 bases not matched to a gene. Germline loops: CDR1 SNHLY, CDR2 FYNNEI. The data belong to a study of shared clonotypes between healthy human individuals. Several immunoSEQ plates held equal portions of the genomic DNA taken from each subset. Replicate sorted-subset PCRs were loaded with approximately 200 ng DNA, 31,000 or so T cell genomes. Sequenced by immunoSEQ multiplex PCR; TCRdb stores in-frame clones only, minus some. This table holds roughly 590,000 clones, around 95% found once. CD45RO-negative CD8 cells positively selected for CCR7 made up the naive population, which excluded terminally differentiated effector memory CD45RA+ cells.

The receptor was derived from a woman in her twenties or thirties in good health. The chain has TRBV2 and TRBJ2-1, with 8 bases aligning to TRBD2. Material: naive CD8+ T cells sorted from blood. The CDR3 protein is CARRLAPYNEQFF. The CDR3 nucleotides are TGTGCCAGGCGACTAGCGCCTTACAATGAGCAGTTCTTC.